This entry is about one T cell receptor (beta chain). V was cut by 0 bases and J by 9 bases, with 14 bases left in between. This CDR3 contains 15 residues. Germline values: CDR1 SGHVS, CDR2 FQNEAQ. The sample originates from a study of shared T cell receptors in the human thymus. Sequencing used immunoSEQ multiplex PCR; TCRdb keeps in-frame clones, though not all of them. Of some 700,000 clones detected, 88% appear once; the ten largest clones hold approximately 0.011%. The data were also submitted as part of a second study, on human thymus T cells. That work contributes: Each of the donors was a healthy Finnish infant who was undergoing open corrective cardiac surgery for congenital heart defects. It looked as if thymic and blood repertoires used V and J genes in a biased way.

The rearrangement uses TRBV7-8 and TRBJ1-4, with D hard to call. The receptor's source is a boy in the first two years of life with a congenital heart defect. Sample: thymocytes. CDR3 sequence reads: CASSLAMAGKKKLFF. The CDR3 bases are TGTGCCAGCAGCTTAGCGATGGCCGGGAAGAAAAAACTGTTTTTT.